This is a list of T cell receptor beta chains from one sample in a study of CD8 T cells in Susac syndrome. TCRdb itself ran the immunoSEQ multiplex PCR reads through MiXCR, one entry per CDR3 protein. Among under 200,000 distinct CDR3 sequences listed, 90% to 95% were seen once. The sample comprised CD4+ T cells from PBMCs. Every receptor here comes from a human donor with Susac syndrome. Both conserved end residues are part of each CDR3. The order of the fields is V gene, J gene, CDR3 protein.

v_gene: TRBV5-1
j_gene: TRBJ1-6
CDR3aa: CASSLLQGAMTPLHF

v_gene: TRBV20-1
j_gene: TRBJ2-2
CDR3aa: CSARSTSGGASTGELFF

v_gene: TRBV7-2
j_gene: TRBJ1-5
CDR3aa: CASSPDGYQPQHF

v_gene: TRBV28
j_gene: TRBJ1-2
CDR3aa: CASRKQGMRGYTF

v_gene: TRBV12-3/TRBV12-4
j_gene: TRBJ1-5
CDR3aa: CASSRGSTASNQPQHF

v_gene: TRBV5-1
j_gene: TRBJ1-2
CDR3aa: CASSLGSDVANYGYTF

v_gene: TRBV5-1
j_gene: TRBJ2-1
CDR3aa: CASSRGQSNNEQFF

v_gene: TRBV20-1
j_gene: TRBJ2-1
CDR3aa: CSADGAGTGGDNEQFF

v_gene: TRBV5-1
j_gene: TRBJ1-5
CDR3aa: CASSLAPGMSGQPQHF

v_gene: TRBV20-1
j_gene: TRBJ1-2
CDR3aa: CSARDRNRGHYGYTF

v_gene: TRBV5-4
j_gene: TRBJ2-3
CDR3aa: CASSLKSGESTDTQYF

v_gene: TRBV29-1
j_gene: TRBJ1-1
CDR3aa: CSVSTHSNTEAFF

v_gene: TRBV4-2
j_gene: TRBJ1-2
CDR3aa: CASSQDLETSHYGYTF

v_gene: TRBV20-1
j_gene: TRBJ2-7
CDR3aa: CSAISLGGTSGGYEQYF

v_gene: TRBV5-4
j_gene: TRBJ2-2
CDR3aa: CASSPGQGRGTGELFF

v_gene: TRBV20-1
j_gene: TRBJ2-7
CDR3aa: CSARSERGDRAVSYEQYF

v_gene: TRBV4-1
j_gene: TRBJ2-5
CDR3aa: CASSQDRLGTGPPRTQYF

v_gene: TRBV29-1
j_gene: TRBJ1-2
CDR3aa: CSVAPGLIANYGYTF

v_gene: TRBV19
j_gene: TRBJ2-1
CDR3aa: CASSKVGGSYNEQFF

v_gene: TRBV11-2
j_gene: TRBJ1-3
CDR3aa: CASSSTGLSGNTIYF

v_gene: TRBV19
j_gene: TRBJ1-2
CDR3aa: CASSIRPDNGYTF

v_gene: TRBV29-1
j_gene: TRBJ1-2
CDR3aa: CSVEDVNRGYGYTF

v_gene: TRBV15
j_gene: TRBJ2-7
CDR3aa: CATSRVGVAGGREGEQYF

v_gene: TRBV20-1
j_gene: TRBJ2-7
CDR3aa: CSASTGQLYEQYF

v_gene: TRBV12-3/TRBV12-4
j_gene: TRBJ1-1
CDR3aa: CASRMNTEAFF

v_gene: TRBV9
j_gene: TRBJ2-1
CDR3aa: CASSGPTGISYNEQFF

v_gene: TRBV5-4
j_gene: TRBJ2-5
CDR3aa: CASSLELASEETQYF

v_gene: TRBV30
j_gene: TRBJ2-1
CDR3aa: CAWSALAGYEQFF

v_gene: TRBV2
j_gene: TRBJ1-1
CDR3aa: CASSSTDRGFAFF

v_gene: TRBV29-1
j_gene: TRBJ2-1
CDR3aa: CSVRLGLAGAYNEQFF

v_gene: TRBV7-9
j_gene: TRBJ2-1
CDR3aa: CASSTAGTTAYNEQFF

v_gene: TRBV6-6
j_gene: TRBJ2-3
CDR3aa: CALRRASQDTQYF

v_gene: TRBV19
j_gene: TRBJ2-6
CDR3aa: CASSASGRAGANVLTF

v_gene: TRBV3-1
j_gene: TRBJ2-5
CDR3aa: CASSPSRAGRETQYF

v_gene: TRBV27
j_gene: TRBJ1-5
CDR3aa: CASSGTSNIVDNQPQHF

v_gene: TRBV5-1
j_gene: TRBJ2-3
CDR3aa: CASSPWDSTDTQYF

v_gene: TRBV6-2/TRBV6-3
j_gene: TRBJ2-7
CDR3aa: CASSYPDRRSYEQYF

v_gene: TRBV2
j_gene: TRBJ1-5
CDR3aa: CASSVMASNQPQHF

v_gene: TRBV9
j_gene: TRBJ2-5
CDR3aa: CASSRWTSGPQETQYF

v_gene: TRBV4-1
j_gene: TRBJ2-5
CDR3aa: CASSPHRQGNSETQYF

v_gene: TRBV5-1
j_gene: TRBJ2-3
CDR3aa: CASRRDYGPDTQYF

v_gene: TRBV6-1
j_gene: TRBJ1-5
CDR3aa: CASSESGRNNQPQHF

v_gene: TRBV6-5
j_gene: TRBJ2-7
CDR3aa: CASSSNLNYRLLLQYF

v_gene: TRBV7-2
j_gene: TRBJ2-1
CDR3aa: CASSLGWGNIDNEQFF

v_gene: TRBV20-1
j_gene: TRBJ1-2
CDR3aa: CSARDLTANYGYTF

v_gene: TRBV3-1
j_gene: TRBJ2-2
CDR3aa: CASSQFTGMNTGELFF

v_gene: TRBV29-1
j_gene: TRBJ2-7
CDR3aa: CSAEQGASYEQYF

v_gene: TRBV29-1
j_gene: TRBJ2-7
CDR3aa: CSVVAPDRDYEQYF

v_gene: TRBV27
j_gene: TRBJ1-5
CDR3aa: CASPYLGNTYSNQPQHF

v_gene: TRBV20-1
j_gene: TRBJ1-1
CDR3aa: CSARDRGTVNTEAFF

v_gene: TRBV20-1
j_gene: TRBJ2-2
CDR3aa: CSASGPPGGELFF

v_gene: TRBV7-2
j_gene: TRBJ2-3
CDR3aa: CASSWERHTQYF

v_gene: TRBV2
j_gene: TRBJ1-5
CDR3aa: CASSVYSERNQPQHF

v_gene: TRBV18
j_gene: TRBJ1-3
CDR3aa: CASSPQEARVDTIYF